A single sample gave rise to the 32 T cell receptor beta chains below, sequenced in a study of cytomegalovirus exposure and HLA in healthy donors. Researchers ran the PCR with 60 Vbeta and 13 Jbeta primers. Using immunoSEQ multiplex PCR, the repertoire was profiled, and TCRdb retains in-frame clones only, with some absent. This table holds some 130,000 clones, about 66% found once. Sequenced sample: PBMCs. These TCRs come from a human donor in good health.

The J gene is TRBJ2-3, the V gene TRBV10-1; D might be TRBD2 (7 bases). The V gene's germline CDR1 is WNHNN and CDR2 SYGVQD (reference sequence). This CDR3 contains 14 residues. With 4 bases removed from V and 11 bases from J, the gap between germline ends came to 19 bases. The CDR3 coding sequence is TGCGCCAGCAGTGTGGCGAGAGGGGGGAGGGGGCAGTATTTT. Its protein product is CASSVARGGRGQYF.

The rearrangement joins TRBV6-5 to TRBJ2-7; 11 bases fit TRBD2. V dropped 6 bases and J dropped 3; count of bases not matched to a gene: 7. The CDR3 spans 15 residues. The germline V gene encodes CDR1 MNHEY and CDR2 SVGAGI. The CDR3 loop reads CASRPRLAGFYEQYF. CDR3 nucleotide sequence: TGTGCCAGCAGACCCCGACTAGCGGGATTCTACGAGCAGTACTTC.

This rearrangement joins TRBV7-8 to TRBJ2-7, with D maybe TRBD1 (5 bases). V was shortened by 7 bases and J by 0 bases, with 7 bases between the two germline ends. This CDR3 has 12 amino acids. Germline assignment: CDR1 SGHVS and CDR2 FQNEAQ. The CDR3 loop reads CASTGNSYEQYF. In nucleotides, the CDR3 is TGTGCCAGCACAGGGAACTCCTACGAGCAGTACTTC.

J is TRBJ1-2 and V is TRBV6-1, with 8 bases that match TRBD1. The CDR3 loop spans 12 amino acids. Per the germline V gene, CDR1 is MNHNS and CDR2 is SASEGT. Germline trimming cut 10 bases from V and 2 bases from J; bases unmatched to any gene: 3. As DNA, the CDR3 is TGTGCCATCGGACAGGGAAACTATGGCTACACCTTC. It is translated as CAIGQGNYGYTF.

V gene TRBV6-5 combines with J gene TRBJ1-1; weak D call: TRBD1 (5 bases). The ends were cut back, 2 bases at V and 1 base at J, with 8 bases in the middle. Germline V gives CDR1 MNHEY, CDR2 SVGAGI. The CDR3 runs to 14 residues. CDR3 protein: CASSYIQANTEAFF. As DNA, the CDR3 is TGTGCCAGCAGTTACATACAGGCGAACACTGAAGCTTTCTTT.

The chain is built from TRBV2 and TRBJ1-4; D not resolved. Germline assignment: CDR1 SNHLY and CDR2 FYNNEI. V was trimmed by 4 bases and J by 15 bases, leaving 15 bases between them. There are 12 residues in the CDR3. CDR3 sequence: CASSGLEPSMFF. As DNA, the CDR3 is TGTGCCAGCAGTGGGCTGGAGCCATCTATGTTTTTT.

Here the CDR3 reads CASSLAANSGNTIYF. CDR3 in DNA: TGCGCCAGCAGCTTGGCAGCGAACTCTGGAAACACCATATATTTT. The rearrangement uses TRBV5-1 and TRBJ1-3; D is unresolved. V lost 0 bases and J 0 bases, leaving 7 bases between the germline ends. The CDR3 runs 15 residues. Per germline, CDR1 SGHRS and CDR2 YFSETQ.

V usage is TRBV5-6 and J usage is TRBJ2-7; a weak D match, TRBD2 (5 bases). The CDR3 runs to 15 residues. Germline CDR1 SGHDT, CDR2 YYEEEE. Trimming left V 4 bases short and J 2 bases short, with 16 bases between. The CDR3 bases are TGTGCCAGCAGCCTTAGCGCTACCTCCCCCTACGAGCAGTACTTC. It encodes CASSLSATSPYEQYF.

The V call is TRBV25-1, the J call TRBJ2-4; TRBD2 is a possible D gene (6 bases). V was trimmed by 4 bases and J by 9 bases, leaving 19 bases between them. In germline, CDR1 is MGHDK, CDR2 SYGVNS. There are 15 residues in the CDR3. CDR3 amino acids: CASSATIKGGGIQYF. CDR3 DNA sequence: TGTGCCAGCAGTGCGACTATCAAGGGAGGTGGCATTCAGTACTTC.

This clone was seen more than once but under ten times. This chain joins TRBV10-3 and TRBJ2-1; a weak D match, TRBD2 (5 bases). This CDR3 is 16 amino acids long. Trimming removed 6 bases at V and 0 bases at J, with 15 bases between. Germline V gives CDR1 ENHRY, CDR2 SYGVKD. CDR3 sequence: CAIRAGTNSSYNEQFF. DNA of the CDR3: TGTGCCATCAGGGCGGGCACCAATAGCTCCTACAATGAGCAGTTCTTC.

The chain has TRBV11-3 and TRBJ1-4, with D uncertain. The CDR3 consists of 14 residues. Per the germline V gene, CDR1 is SGHNT and CDR2 is YENEEA. The V gene lost 10 bases and the J gene lost 5 bases, with 17 bases spanning the gap. CDR3 sequence (DNA): TGTGCCATCAACCCGTGCTTGGCCAATGAAAAACTGTTTTTT. The encoded protein is CAINPCLANEKLFF.

The V call is TRBV5-5, the J call TRBJ1-1; tentative D call: TRBD1 (5 bases). This CDR3 spans 15 amino acids. V was shortened by 4 bases and J by 4 bases, with 17 bases between the two germline ends. Germline assignment: CDR1 SGHKS and CDR2 YYEKEE (reference sequence). CDR3 in amino acids: CASSPWVRGSTEAFF. The CDR3 bases are TGTGCCAGCAGCCCGTGGGTGCGGGGGAGCACTGAAGCTTTCTTT.

The gene calls are TRBV29-1 and TRBJ2-1; the match to TRBD2 covers 10 bases. The germline CDR1 and CDR2 sequences are SQVTM and ANQGSEA. J lost 6 bases, V lost 6 bases, and 11 bases had no gene match. The CDR3 spans 15 residues. CDR3 in DNA: TGCAGCGTCCTAAGGGGGACTAGCGAGGTCAATGAGCAGTTCTTC. Its translation: CSVLRGTSEVNEQFF.

This chain uses TRBV28 with TRBJ2-4; 7 nucleotides line up with TRBD2. V shed 6 bases, J shed 2 bases, and the junction held 4 bases outside the gene matches. This CDR3 spans 14 amino acids. Germline V lookup: CDR1 MDHEN, CDR2 SYDVKM. CDR3 sequence reads: CASRKAGSKNIQYF. Here the CDR3 DNA reads TGTGCCAGCAGGAAAGCGGGATCCAAAAACATTCAGTACTTC.

The chain has TRBV6-6 and TRBJ2-1, with 10 bases matching TRBD1. CDR3 length: 14 amino acids. CDR1 and CDR2 (germline): MNHNY, SVGAGI (reference sequence). V lost 6 bases, J lost 8 bases, and 7 bases stayed unmatched. Here the CDR3 DNA reads TGTGCCAGCAGAACGGGACAGGGGTGGGATGAGCAGTTCTTC. Amino acid sequence: CASRTGQGWDEQFF.

The V call is TRBV28, the J call TRBJ1-2; D uncertain. V was clipped by 7 bases and J by 4 bases, with 13 bases between them. Germline CDR1 MDHEN, CDR2 SYDVKM. The CDR3 contains 13 residues. DNA of the CDR3: TGTGCCAGCACCGCCCTGACTGCCTATGGCTACACCTTC. Translated, it gives CASTALTAYGYTF.

The chain employs TRBV6-1 and TRBJ2-1, with 7 nucleotides matching TRBD1. The CDR3 sequence is 14 residues long. Looked up from germline, CDR1 is MNHNS and CDR2 is SASEGT. J was trimmed by 4 bases and V by 6 bases; bases with no gene match: 6. The CDR3 nucleotides read TGTGCCAGCAGACCCCCGGGACAGTACAATGAGCAGTTCTTC. Protein: CASRPPGQYNEQFF.

This clone occurred a few times. The chain recombines TRBV7-3 with TRBJ2-2, with D possibly TRBD2 on 6 matching bases. V lost 5 bases, J lost 6 bases, and 16 bases lay in between. In germline, CDR1 is SGHTA, CDR2 FQGTGA. This CDR3 is built from 15 residues. The CDR3: CASSGLAVGAGELFF. The CDR3 DNA follows: TGTGCCAGCAGCGGATTAGCGGTCGGGGCCGGGGAGCTGTTTTTT.

This clone was counted once. The chain employs TRBV5-5 and TRBJ2-1; D perhaps matches TRBD2 (5 bases). V was cut by 4 bases and J by 6 bases, with 17 bases left in between. CDR3 size: 15 residues. Per the germline V gene, CDR1 is SGHKS and CDR2 is YYEKEE (reference sequence). The CDR3 coding sequence is TGTGCCAGCAGCCGAGCAGGCCACGGGATCAATGAGCAGTTCTTC. This sequence encodes CASSRAGHGINEQFF.

CDR3 sequence: CASSRDRGNYEQYF. The CDR3 DNA follows: TGTGCCAGCAGCCGGGACAGGGGAAACTACGAGCAGTACTTC. The rearrangement links TRBV27 to TRBJ2-7, with 10 bases lining up with TRBD1. The CDR3 runs 14 residues. Looked up from germline, CDR1 is MNHEY and CDR2 is SMNVEV (reference sequence). With V trimmed by 6 bases and J by 3 bases, 5 bases remained unmatched.

The CDR3: CASSDEVGNEQFF. The CDR3 DNA sequence: TGTGCCAGCAGTGACGAGGTTGGCAATGAGCAGTTCTTC. The rearrangement uses TRBV6-4 and TRBJ2-1; no reliable D call. V was clipped by 2 bases and J by 6 bases, with 8 bases between them. Germline lookup yields CDR1 MRHNA and CDR2 SNTAGT. This CDR3 is built from 13 residues.

This clone turned up a few times. As DNA, the CDR3 is TGCGCCAGCAGTCATAGGACAGGGGTCACCGGGGAGCTGTTTTTT. Its translation: CASSHRTGVTGELFF. The rearrangement uses TRBV23-1 and TRBJ2-2; 9 nucleotides line up with TRBD1. TRBV23-1 is marked as an open reading frame, function uncertain. The J segment lost 4 bases and the V segment lost 3 bases, leaving 3 bases of the junction unmatched. This CDR3 region has 15 residues.

The V gene is TRBV7-3, the J gene TRBJ2-1; D is possibly TRBD1 (5 bases). The V end was cut by 2 bases, the J end by 7 bases, with 18 bases between. Germline loops: CDR1 SGHTA, CDR2 FQGTGA. The CDR3 is 16 amino acids. CDR3 sequence reads: CASSLGWGPLGNEQFF. CDR3 bases: TGTGCCAGCAGCTTAGGCTGGGGCCCTCTTGGAAATGAGCAGTTCTTC.

The chain employs TRBV11-1 and TRBJ1-1, with D possibly TRBD1 on 5 matching bases. Trimming took 5 bases from V and 4 from J, leaving 14 bases between them. This CDR3 is 14 amino acids long. The germline CDR1 and CDR2 sequences are SGHAT and FQDESV (reference sequence). The chain's CDR3 is CASSPSGVGTEAFF. CDR3 in DNA: TGTGCCAGCAGCCCATCGGGGGTAGGCACTGAAGCTTTCTTT.

This sequence joins TRBV5-8 and TRBJ2-7; 7 nucleotides line up with TRBD2. Germline CDR1 reads SGHTS; CDR2 reads YDEGEE. With 4 bases clipped from V and 6 bases from J, the junction kept 7 bases outside the gene matches. The CDR3 runs 13 residues. The CDR3 spells CASSPRWGGEQYF. DNA for the CDR3: TGTGCCAGCAGCCCCCGGTGGGGGGGCGAGCAGTACTTC.

This rearrangement joins TRBV6-6 to TRBJ1-3; D is unclear. V lost 2 bases and J 2 bases, leaving 10 bases between the germline ends. CDR3 size: 15 residues. The germline V gene encodes CDR1 MNHNY and CDR2 SVGAGI (reference sequence). For the CDR3, the DNA is TGTGCCAGCAGTTACGGGCAGGTCCCTGGAAACACCATATATTTT. It specifies CASSYGQVPGNTIYF.

The chain is built from TRBV18 and TRBJ2-1, with D perhaps matching TRBD1 (5 bases). Germline values: CDR1 KGHSH, CDR2 LQKENI. The V end lost 4 bases, the J end lost 6 bases, and 16 bases lay between the germline ends. CDR3 length: 15 amino acids. The chain's CDR3 is CASSQLGATGNEQFF. The CDR3 DNA reads TGTGCCAGCTCACAGTTAGGGGCCACAGGCAATGAGCAGTTCTTC.

The chain uses TRBV5-1 and TRBJ2-1; 11 bases line up with TRBD2. Germline loops: CDR1 SGHRS, CDR2 YFSETQ. The V and J ends lost 4 bases and 4 bases, in that order; junction bases with no gene match: 10. CDR3 length: 17 residues. As DNA, the CDR3 is TGCGCCAGCAGCGTAGTTAGCGGGAGGGTCAGGTACAATGAGCAGTTCTTC. Amino acid sequence: CASSVVSGRVRYNEQFF.

This chain links TRBV2 with TRBJ2-7; 10 positions agree with TRBD1. V lost 8 bases, J lost 3 bases, and 10 bases stayed unmatched. Germline assignment: CDR1 SNHLY and CDR2 FYNNEI. The CDR3 sequence is 15 residues long. The CDR3 protein is CASSRSGDRGYEQYF. For the CDR3, the DNA is TGTGCCAGCTCCCGGTCGGGGGACAGGGGCTACGAGCAGTACTTC.

This chain uses TRBV7-2 with TRBJ2-2, with TRBD2 matching over 8 bases. V lost 1 base, J lost 3 bases, and 4 bases stayed unmatched. This CDR3 contains 16 residues. The germline CDR1 and CDR2 sequences are SGHTA and FQGNSA. CDR3 nucleotide sequence: TGTGCCAGCAGCTTAGTAAGCGGGAGCGACACCGGGGAGCTGTTTTTT. Translating gives CASSLVSGSDTGELFF.

The chain carries TRBV19 and TRBJ2-7; TRBD1 agrees at 11 bases. Unmatched junction bases numbered 9, after V lost 7 bases and J lost 4 bases. The germline gives CDR1 LNHDA, CDR2 SQIVND (reference sequence). The length of the CDR3 is 15 residues. The CDR3 is CASNPGTGGTYEQYF. The DNA for the CDR3 is TGTGCCAGTAATCCCGGGACAGGGGGTACATACGAGCAGTACTTC. The full variable domain, rest sourced from reference TRBV19 and TRBJ2-7, is DGGITQSPKYLFRKEGQNVTLSCEQNLNHDAMYWYRQDPGQGLRLIYYSQIVNDFQKGDIAEGYSVSREKKESFPLTVTSAQKNPTAFYLCASNPGTGGTYEQYFGPGTRLTVT.

This rearrangement joins TRBV5-1 to TRBJ2-5, with D possibly matching TRBD2 (6 bases). Germline V gene data show CDR1 as SGHRS and CDR2 as YFSETQ. Trimming took off 3 bases at V and 4 bases at J, with 16 bases between the two ends. This CDR3 comprises 15 residues. CDR3 nucleotides: TGCGCCAGCAGCTCACCCGGGAGTGTGGTAGAGACCCAGTACTTC. This gives the protein CASSSPGSVVETQYF. The variable domain in full, completed from reference TRBV5-1 and TRBJ2-5, reads KAGVTQTPRYLIKTRGQQVTLSCSPISGHRSVSWYQQTPGQGLQFLFEYFSETQRNKGNFPGRFSGRQFSNSRSEMNVSTLELGDSALYLCASSSPGSVVETQYFGPGTRLLVL.